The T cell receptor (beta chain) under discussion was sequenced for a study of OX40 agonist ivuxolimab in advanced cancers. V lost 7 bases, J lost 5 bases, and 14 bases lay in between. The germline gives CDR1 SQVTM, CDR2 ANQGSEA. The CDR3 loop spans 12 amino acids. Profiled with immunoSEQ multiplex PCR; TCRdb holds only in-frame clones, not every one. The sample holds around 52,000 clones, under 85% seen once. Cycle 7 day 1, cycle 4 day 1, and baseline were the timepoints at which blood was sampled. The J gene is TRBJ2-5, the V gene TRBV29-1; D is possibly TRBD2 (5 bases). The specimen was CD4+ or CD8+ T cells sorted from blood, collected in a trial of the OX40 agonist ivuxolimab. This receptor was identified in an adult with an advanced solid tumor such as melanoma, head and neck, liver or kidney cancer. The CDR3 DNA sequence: TGCAGCGCTACGCCCGGGGTGGAGACCCAGTACTTC. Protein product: CSATPGVETQYF.